This TCR beta chain was profiled in a study of beta chain features in type 1 diabetes. General observations from the study: For Type 1 diabetes patients, all four CD4+ subsets carried TCRB CDR3s that were moderately but significantly shorter. Researchers caution that PCR might favor shorter templates, equally among patients and controls.

The authors sorted CD4+ naive, central memory, regulatory and stem cell-like memory cells via CD45RO/CCR7/CD25/CD127/CD95/CD27. Expressed TCRB transcripts were sequenced after all isolated RNA was converted to cDNA. The read count averaged approximately 3.5 million across naive, central memory and regulatory T cell samples. TCRdb's copy holds only in-frame clones and misses some; the assay was immunoSEQ multiplex PCR. Of about 260,000 clones in the sample, around 68% are singletons; the top ten hold roughly 0.048%. Notes on this clone: What it recognizes is unknown. Other DNA sequences in the sample encode the same CDR3.

The germline CDR1 and CDR2 sequences are SGHNT and YYREEE (reference sequence). This CDR3 is 13 amino acids long. The germline V and J ends were trimmed by 0 bases and 3 bases, with 5 bases remaining between them. The genes are TRBV5-4 and TRBJ2-3; no clear D. The TCR was taken from a man younger than 40 in good health. What was sequenced was naive CD4+ T cells from blood. DNA of the CDR3: TGTGCCAGCAGCTTGGGGGGTACAGATACGCAGTATTTT. It encodes CASSLGGTDTQYF.